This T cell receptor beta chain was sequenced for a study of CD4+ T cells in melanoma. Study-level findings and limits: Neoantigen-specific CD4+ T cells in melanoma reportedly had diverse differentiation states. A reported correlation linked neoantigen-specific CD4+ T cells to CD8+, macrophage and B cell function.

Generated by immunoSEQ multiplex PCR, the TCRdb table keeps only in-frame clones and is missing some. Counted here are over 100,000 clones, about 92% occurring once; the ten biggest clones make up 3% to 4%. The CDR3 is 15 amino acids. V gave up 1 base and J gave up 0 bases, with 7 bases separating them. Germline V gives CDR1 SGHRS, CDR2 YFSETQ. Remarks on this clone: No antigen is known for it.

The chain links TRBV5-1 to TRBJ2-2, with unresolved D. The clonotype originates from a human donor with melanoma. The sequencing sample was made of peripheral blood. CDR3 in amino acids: CASSLLPANTGELFF. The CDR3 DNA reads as TGCGCCAGCAGCTTGTTACCCGCGAACACCGGGGAGCTGTTTTTT.